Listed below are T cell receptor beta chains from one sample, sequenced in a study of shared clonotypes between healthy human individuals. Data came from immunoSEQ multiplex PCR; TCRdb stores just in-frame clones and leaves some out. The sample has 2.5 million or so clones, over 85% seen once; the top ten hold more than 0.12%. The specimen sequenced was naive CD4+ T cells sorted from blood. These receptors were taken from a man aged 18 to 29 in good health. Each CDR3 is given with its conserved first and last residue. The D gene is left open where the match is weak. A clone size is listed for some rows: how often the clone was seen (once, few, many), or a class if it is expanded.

cdr3_aa: CASSFVQGRHEQYF
cdr3_nt: TGTGCCAGCAGCTTTGTACAGGGGAGGCACGAGCAGTACTTC
j_call: TRBJ2-7
d_call: -
clone_size: -
v_call: TRBV5-5

cdr3_aa: CASSIDPWMSSPLHF
cdr3_nt: TGTGCCAGTAGTATAGATCCTTGGATGAGTTCACCCCTCCACTTT
j_call: TRBJ1-6
d_call: -
clone_size: -
v_call: TRBV19

cdr3_aa: CASSYGLALNTGELFF
cdr3_nt: TGTGCCAGCAGCTACGGACTAGCGCTGAACACCGGGGAGCTGTTTTTT
j_call: TRBJ2-2
d_call: TRBD2
clone_size: few
v_call: TRBV14

cdr3_aa: CASSNGRQGYEQYF
cdr3_nt: TGTGCCAGCTCAAATGGTCGCCAGGGATACGAGCAGTACTTC
j_call: TRBJ2-7
d_call: -
clone_size: -
v_call: TRBV18

cdr3_aa: CATAGGPNEKLFF
cdr3_nt: TGTGCCACTGCAGGGGGCCCTAATGAAAAACTGTTTTTT
j_call: TRBJ1-4
d_call: TRBD1
clone_size: -
v_call: TRBV6-5

cdr3_aa: CASSFTDTGELFF
cdr3_nt: TGCGCCAGCAGCTTTACCGACACCGGGGAGCTGTTTTTT
j_call: TRBJ2-2
d_call: -
clone_size: -
v_call: TRBV5-1

cdr3_aa: CASGLGLETQYF
cdr3_nt: TGTGCTAGTGGTTTGGGACTGGAGACCCAGTACTTC
j_call: TRBJ2-5
d_call: -
clone_size: -
v_call: TRBV12-5

cdr3_aa: CASSGGLLSGYNEQFF
cdr3_nt: TGTGCCAGTAGTGGGGGGCTTTTGTCAGGGTACAATGAGCAGTTCTTC
j_call: TRBJ2-1
d_call: -
clone_size: -
v_call: TRBV19

cdr3_aa: CASSLRQGRTEAFF
cdr3_nt: TGTGCCAGTAGTCTGAGACAGGGCCGCACTGAAGCTTTCTTT
j_call: TRBJ1-1
d_call: TRBD1
clone_size: -
v_call: TRBV19

cdr3_aa: CASSTDESSYEQYF
cdr3_nt: TGTGCCAGCAGCACGGACGAGAGCTCCTACGAGCAGTACTTC
j_call: TRBJ2-7
d_call: -
clone_size: -
v_call: TRBV6-6

cdr3_aa: CASGDLGQNYGYTF
cdr3_nt: TGTGCTAGTGGTGACCTCGGACAGAACTATGGCTACACCTTC
j_call: TRBJ1-2
d_call: -
clone_size: -
v_call: TRBV12-5

cdr3_aa: CASSSGLAGYNEQFF
cdr3_nt: TGTGCTAGCAGCTCGGGACTAGCGGGTTACAATGAGCAGTTCTTC
j_call: TRBJ2-1
d_call: TRBD2
clone_size: -
v_call: TRBV7-7

cdr3_aa: CASSSRTDGYGYTF
cdr3_nt: TGTGCCAGTAGTTCCCGGACGGATGGTTATGGCTACACCTTC
j_call: TRBJ1-2
d_call: -
clone_size: -
v_call: TRBV19

cdr3_aa: CASSRDGEGVPEAFF
cdr3_nt: TGTGCCAGCAGTCGCGACGGGGAGGGAGTCCCTGAAGCTTTCTTT
j_call: TRBJ1-1
d_call: -
clone_size: -
v_call: TRBV2

cdr3_aa: CASRILGVNTEAFF
cdr3_nt: TGTGCCAGTAGAATTCTGGGGGTGAACACTGAAGCTTTCTTT
j_call: TRBJ1-1
d_call: -
clone_size: -
v_call: TRBV19

cdr3_aa: CASTYGGRNEKLFF
cdr3_nt: TGTGCCAGCACCTACGGGGGGCGAAATGAAAAACTGTTTTTT
j_call: TRBJ1-4
d_call: -
clone_size: -
v_call: TRBV27

cdr3_aa: CASRVSGGDDGYEQYF
cdr3_nt: TGTGCCAGCAGGGTGAGCGGGGGAGACGATGGGTACGAGCAGTACTTC
j_call: TRBJ2-7
d_call: TRBD2
clone_size: -
v_call: TRBV5-4

cdr3_aa: CSVNNEQFF
cdr3_nt: TGCAGTGTCAACAATGAGCAGTTCTTC
j_call: TRBJ2-1
d_call: -
clone_size: few
v_call: TRBV20-1

cdr3_aa: CASSLAKSGYLSYNEQFF
cdr3_nt: TGTGCCAGCAGCTTGGCCAAGTCGGGATACCTCTCCTACAATGAGCAGTTCTTC
j_call: TRBJ2-1
d_call: -
clone_size: -
v_call: TRBV5-4

cdr3_aa: CASSLAGMANGFYEQYF
cdr3_nt: TGTGCCAGCAGCTTGGCCGGGATGGCCAATGGGTTCTACGAGCAGTACTTC
j_call: TRBJ2-7
d_call: -
clone_size: -
v_call: TRBV5-5